The 10 T cell receptor beta chains below come from one sample, sequenced in a study of OX40 agonist ivuxolimab in advanced cancers. Measured with immunoSEQ multiplex PCR; TCRdb has only the in-frame clones, and not every one. This sample carries under 150,000 clones, roughly 91% of them seen once, and the ten largest clones take roughly 0.94%. Specimen: CD4+ or CD8+ T cells sorted from blood, collected in a trial of the OX40 agonist ivuxolimab. The source of these receptors is an adult with an advanced solid tumor such as melanoma, head and neck, liver or kidney cancer.

The chain links TRBV4-1 to TRBJ2-4; tentative D call: TRBD2 (5 bases). The CDR3 has 15 residues. The V end was cut by 1 base, the J end by 5 bases, with 12 bases between. Germline-derived CDR1 and CDR2 are MGHRA and YSYEKL. The CDR3 coding sequence is TGCGCCAGCAGCCAAGGCCTGCGGGCGGAAAACATTCAGTACTTC. Translating it yields CASSQGLRAENIQYF.

The gene calls are TRBV5-8 and TRBJ1-5; D uncertain. Trimming left V 1 base short and J 3 bases short, with 11 bases between. CDR3 length: 15 residues. Germline values: CDR1 SGHTS, CDR2 YDEGEE. The CDR3 sequence: CASSLSHQTNQPQHF. The DNA of the CDR3 is TGTGCCAGCAGCTTGTCACACCAGACCAATCAGCCCCAGCATTTT.

In this sample, this clone turned up a few times. The rearrangement links TRBV25-1 to TRBJ2-6; TRBD1 matches at 8 bases. With 4 bases clipped from V and 0 bases from J, the junction kept 8 bases outside the gene matches. The length of the CDR3 is 18 residues. Per the germline V gene, CDR1 is MGHDK and CDR2 is SYGVNS. The CDR3 here is CASSAPTDRASGANVLTF. The CDR3, as DNA: TGTGCCAGCAGTGCCCCGACGGACAGGGCCTCTGGGGCCAACGTCCTGACTTTC. The entire variable domain, with the rest obtained from reference TRBV25-1 and TRBJ2-6, is as follows: EADIYQTPRYLVIGTGKKITLECSQTMGHDKMYWYQQDPGMELHLIHYSYGVNSTEKGDLSSESTVSRIRTEHFPLTLESARPSHTSQYLCASSAPTDRASGANVLTFGAGSRLTVL.

DNA of the CDR3: TGTGCCAGCAGCAAAAACAGGGTTGGCAATCAGCCCCAGCATTTT. Encoded protein: CASSKNRVGNQPQHF. V gene TRBV7-2 combines with J gene TRBJ1-5; the D gene is possibly TRBD1 (6 bases). CDR3 length: 15 residues. Trimming left V 5 bases short and J 2 bases short, with 13 bases between. In germline, CDR1 is SGHTA, CDR2 FQGNSA.

The chain is built from TRBV10-3 and TRBJ2-6; 8 nucleotides line up with TRBD2. CDR1 and CDR2 from the germline V gene are ENHRY and SYGVKD. CDR3 length: 14 amino acids. V shed 11 bases, J shed 0 bases, and the junction held 3 bases outside the gene matches. CDR3 sequence reads: CAAAGGSGANVLTF. Here the CDR3 DNA reads TGTGCCGCCGCGGGGGGCTCTGGGGCCAACGTCCTGACTTTC.

The chain links TRBV5-1 to TRBJ2-7; perhaps TRBD1 as D (5 bases). V lost 4 bases and J lost 1, with 12 bases in between. Germline loops: CDR1 SGHRS, CDR2 YFSETQ. The length of the CDR3 is 14 residues. The DNA of the CDR3 is TGCGCCAGCAGCCTGACAGTCGCTTCCTACGAGCAGTACTTC. Translated: CASSLTVASYEQYF.

The table lists this clone with a few counts. The rearrangement links TRBV9 to TRBJ2-5; 8 nucleotides agree with TRBD1. Trimming at V came to 2 bases and at J to 4 bases, leaving 7 bases not matched to a gene. Germline V gene lookup returns CDR1 SGDLS and CDR2 YYNGEE. The CDR3 runs to 15 residues. The CDR3 DNA follows: TGTGCCAGCAGCGTGAGCTTGGACAGGGCAGAGACCCAGTACTTC. It encodes CASSVSLDRAETQYF.

This chain joins TRBV7-2 and TRBJ2-2, with TRBD2 matching over 10 bases. Germline values: CDR1 SGHTA, CDR2 FQGNSA. The CDR3 is 16 residues long. V lost 4 bases, J lost 4 bases, and 6 bases stayed unmatched. The CDR3 nucleotides read TGTGCCAGCAGCTCGGGCAGCGGGAGGGGCACCGGGGAGCTGTTTTTT. Amino acid sequence: CASSSGSGRGTGELFF. The full variable domain, completed using reference TRBV7-2 and TRBJ2-2, is GAGVSQSPSNKVTEKGKDVELRCDPISGHTALYWYRQSLGQGLEFLIYFQGNSAPDKSGLPSDRFSAERTGGSVSTLTIQRTQQEDSAVYLCASSSGSGRGTGELFFGEGSRLTVL.

The rearrangement joins TRBV28 to TRBJ2-5; a possible D gene is TRBD2 (5 bases). Per germline, CDR1 MDHEN and CDR2 SYDVKM. V was shortened by 2 bases and J by 3 bases, with 13 bases between the two germline ends. The CDR3 is made up of 15 amino acids. CDR3 region: CASSLRGVGEETQYF. In DNA, the CDR3 is TGTGCCAGCAGTTTAAGAGGAGTGGGAGAAGAGACCCAGTACTTC.

J is TRBJ2-3 and V is TRBV9, with TRBD2 matching over 12 bases. CDR1 is SGDLS, CDR2 YYNGEE, per germline. The CDR3 contains 16 residues. V shed 3 bases and J 0 bases; nucleotides not matched to a gene: 2. CDR3 coding DNA: TGTGCCAGCAGCGCCGGGACTAGCGGGAGCACAGATACGCAGTATTTT. It yields the protein CASSAGTSGSTDTQYF. The variable domain in full, with the rest retrieved from reference TRBV9 and TRBJ2-3, is DSGVTQTPKHLITATGQRVTLRCSPRSGDLSVYWYQQSLDQGLQFLIQYYNGEERAKGNILERFSAQQFPDLHSELNLSSLELGDSALYFCASSAGTSGSTDTQYFGPGTRLTVL.